This T cell receptor (beta chain) originates from a study of graft-versus-host responses after intestinal transplantation. Study-wide context: All recipients were transplanted with multivisceral, liver-intestinal, or isolated intestinal grafts. Following induction with anti-thymocyte globulin, all recipients were given tacrolimus and steroids for two to three years.

This CDR3 is 17 amino acids long. V lost 2 bases and J lost 0; bases outside the gene matches: 6. CDR1 is SGHVS and CDR2 is FNYEAQ in the germline V gene. Points from the study as a whole: GvH clones were identified in recipient marrow, with some first appearing in ileum or blood.

Irradiated stimulators labeled with violet dye, around 200,000 in number, were plated with around 200,000 CFSE-labeled responders. Responder cells that were proliferating and CFSE-low, both CD3+CD4+ and CD3+CD8+, were sorted after the reaction. The data were produced by immunoSEQ multiplex PCR, yet TCRdb's version contains in-frame clones alone and is incomplete. The table lists about 15,000 clones, 33% of them singletons, with roughly 2% in the top ten. The sequencing here drew on alloreactive CD8+ T cells from a mixed lymphocyte reaction culture, taken before intestinal transplant. Subset noted: CFSE-low proliferating T cells sorted from approximately 6-day pre-transplant mixed lymphocyte reaction (GvH or HvG direction). The rearrangement joins TRBV7-6 to TRBJ2-2; 7 nucleotides match TRBD1. This TCR was recovered from a human patient who received an intestinal transplant. The CDR3 protein is CASSLPKGASNTGELFF. In DNA, the CDR3 is TGTGCCAGCAGCTTACCTAAGGGGGCTTCGAACACCGGGGAGCTGTTTTTT.